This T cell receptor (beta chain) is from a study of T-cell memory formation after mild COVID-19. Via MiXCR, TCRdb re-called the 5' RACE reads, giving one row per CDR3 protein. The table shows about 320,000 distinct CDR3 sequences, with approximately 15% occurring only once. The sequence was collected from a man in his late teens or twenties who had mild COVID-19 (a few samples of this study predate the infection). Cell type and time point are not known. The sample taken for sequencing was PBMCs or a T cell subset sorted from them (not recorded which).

In DNA form, the CDR3 reads TGCAGCGTTGAGCCCAGCGGGGGTTACAATGAGCAGTTCTTC. This translates into CSVEPSGGYNEQFF. This chain connects TRBV29-1 to TRBJ2-1; 8 nucleotides match TRBD2. J gave up 4 bases and V 3 bases, and 5 bases lay outside the gene matches. CDR3 size: 14 residues. Germline V gene data show CDR1 as SQVTM and CDR2 as ANQGSEA.